This TCR beta chain was recovered during a study of T cells after yellow fever vaccination. Study-wide findings and caveats: FACS-sorted repertoires could harbor abundant contaminating bulk-population clonotypes. The secondary response showed a weaker magnitude and a faster peak, day 5 versus 15. Most primary-vaccination clones reappeared after the booster (about 97% CD4, 85% to 90% CD8).

TCR cDNA was made by 5'RACE template switching, adding a universal primer site and UMIs. MiXCR, run by TCRdb on the 5' RACE reads, gives a single entry per CDR3 protein. The sample yields 200,000 to 250,000 distinct CDR3 sequences, 6.9% seen once. This clonotype was seen many times. Its antigen remains unidentified. Trimming pared 5 bases from V and 4 bases from J, leaving 10 bases between. This CDR3 is built from 13 residues. From germline, CDR1 is LGHNA and CDR2 YSLEER. This TCR was sampled from a man in his thirties or forties who received the YFV17D yellow fever vaccine. The sample here was CD4+ T cells sorted from PBMCs, taken 15 days after the yellow fever booster vaccination. The rearrangement joins TRBV4-3 to TRBJ2-3; D is undetermined. CDR3 region: CASSGRSPDTQYF. The CDR3 DNA sequence: TGCGCCAGCAGCGGTCGTAGCCCAGATACGCAGTATTTT.